One sample yielded the 26 T cell receptor beta chains listed below, sequenced in a study of blood T cell repertoires in COVID-19. Data came from immunoSEQ multiplex PCR; TCRdb stores just in-frame clones and leaves some out. Seen here are about 280,000 clones, roughly 90% observed once, and the top ten hold approximately 2%. The sample consisted of PBMCs or T cells enriched from blood (not recorded which). These receptors came from a woman aged 60-70 years who had recovered from COVID-19.

The rearrangement uses TRBV5-4 and TRBJ1-2; 8 positions match TRBD1. This CDR3 is built from 15 residues. The junction had 13 bases not matched to a gene; V was cut back by 3 bases and J by 9 bases. Germline V gene lookup returns CDR1 SGHNT and CDR2 YYREEE (reference sequence). The CDR3 protein is CASSSPTGERGSYTF. The CDR3 DNA reads as TGTGCCAGCAGCTCCCCGACAGGGGAAAGGGGAAGCTACACCTTC. The variable domain in full, completed from reference TRBV5-4 and TRBJ1-2, reads ETGVTQSPTHLIKTRGQQVTLRCSSQSGHNTVSWYQQALGQGPQFIFQYYREEENGRGNFPPRFSGLQFPNYSSELNVNALELDDSALYLCASSSPTGERGSYTFGSGTRLTVV.

This clone was seen once. This chain connects TRBV9 to TRBJ2-2; D perhaps matches TRBD2 (5 bases). The V end lost 0 bases, the J end lost 7 bases, and 13 bases lay between the germline ends. This CDR3 has 15 amino acids. The germline V gene encodes CDR1 SGDLS and CDR2 YYNGEE. CDR3 region: CASSVVGRRDGELFF. The DNA of the CDR3 is TGTGCCAGCAGCGTAGTAGGCCGCCGGGACGGGGAGCTGTTTTTT. The full variable domain, rest sourced from reference TRBV9 and TRBJ2-2, is DSGVTQTPKHLITATGQRVTLRCSPRSGDLSVYWYQQSLDQGLQFLIQYYNGEERAKGNILERFSAQQFPDLHSELNLSSLELGDSALYFCASSVVGRRDGELFFGEGSRLTVL.

The V and J genes are TRBV27 and TRBJ2-3; D remains ambiguous. Deletions cut 4 bases from V and 0 bases from J, with 5 bases between. Germline loops: CDR1 MNHEY, CDR2 SMNVEV (reference sequence). This CDR3 spans 13 amino acids. The CDR3 DNA reads TGTGCCAGCAGTTCCATTAGCACAGATACGCAGTATTTT. It codes for CASSSISTDTQYF.

The chain has TRBV15 and TRBJ2-1; 7 positions agree with TRBD2. J was trimmed by 0 bases and V by 3 bases; bases with no gene match: 8. This CDR3 has 17 amino acids. Per the germline V gene, CDR1 is LNHNV and CDR2 is YYDKDF (reference sequence). In nucleotides, the CDR3 is TGTGCCACCAGCAGCCCAAAAGGCGGGAGCTCCTACAATGAGCAGTTCTTC. Translation gives CATSSPKGGSSYNEQFF.

V usage is TRBV14 and J usage is TRBJ2-1; 7 bases map to TRBD2. J lost 4 bases, V lost 0 bases, and 9 bases had no gene match. Germline CDR1 reads SGHDN; CDR2 reads FVKESK. The CDR3 loop spans 17 amino acids. The CDR3 coding sequence is TGTGCCAGCAGCCAAGATATTTGGGCGGGGGAATACAATGAGCAGTTCTTC. Its protein is CASSQDIWAGEYNEQFF.

The gene calls are TRBV18 and TRBJ2-3; 10 positions agree with TRBD2. Germline assignment: CDR1 KGHSH and CDR2 LQKENI. V dropped 2 bases and J dropped 2; count of bases not matched to a gene: 4. The CDR3 loop spans 16 amino acids. Here the CDR3 reads CASSPGLAEYTDTQYF. The CDR3 DNA sequence: TGTGCCAGCTCACCAGGACTAGCGGAATACACAGATACGCAGTATTTT.

V and J are TRBV7-9 and TRBJ2-1; unclear D gene. The germline CDR1 and CDR2 sequences are SEHNR and FQNEAQ (reference sequence). The CDR3 spans 15 residues. V was shortened by 10 bases and J by 0 bases, with 16 bases between the two germline ends. The CDR3 DNA sequence: TGTGCCACCGCGCCTCTCGTAAGCTCCTACAATGAGCAGTTCTTC. It translates to CATAPLVSSYNEQFF.

The chain joins TRBV5-1 to TRBJ2-1; D possibly corresponds to TRBD2 (5 bases). Germline CDR1 SGHRS, CDR2 YFSETQ. Trimming took off 4 bases at V and 8 bases at J, with 16 bases between the two ends. The CDR3 consists of 14 residues. The CDR3 region has the DNA TGCGCCAGCAGCCCATGGGTAGCGAGCCATGAGCAGTTCTTC. This translates into CASSPWVASHEQFF.

This chain links TRBV5-1 with TRBJ2-7; D unclear. CDR3 length: 14 residues. The germline V gene encodes CDR1 SGHRS and CDR2 YFSETQ. V lost 0 bases and J 0 bases, leaving 7 bases between the germline ends. The CDR3 here is CASSLVGSSYEQYF. DNA for the CDR3: TGCGCCAGCAGCTTGGTTGGCAGCTCCTACGAGCAGTACTTC.

The chain has TRBV5-8 and TRBJ1-2; 8 nucleotides match TRBD1. Germline CDR1 SGHTS, CDR2 YDEGEE. The CDR3 is 13 amino acids. The J segment lost 8 bases and the V segment lost 4 bases, leaving 7 bases of the junction unmatched. The CDR3 coding sequence is TGTGCCAGCAGCCCAGACAGGGGACGCGGCTACACCTTC. Protein product: CASSPDRGRGYTF.

The V call is TRBV2, the J call TRBJ2-3; D is perhaps TRBD2 (6 bases). The CDR3 loop spans 15 amino acids. Germline values: CDR1 SNHLY, CDR2 FYNNEI. Trimming removed 7 bases at V and 0 bases at J, with 14 bases between. CDR3 loop: CASTRLAASTDTQYF. CDR3 DNA: TGTGCCAGCACCCGTTTAGCGGCTAGCACAGATACGCAGTATTTT. Looking up the rest from reference TRBV2 and TRBJ2-3 gives the full variable domain: EPEVTQTPSHQVTQMGQEVILRCVPISNHLYFYWYRQILGQKVEFLVSFYNNEISEKSEIFDDQFSVERPDGSNFTLKIRSTKLEDSAMYFCASTRLAASTDTQYFGPGTRLTVL.

The chain has TRBV5-4 and TRBJ1-2; TRBD1 might be the D (6 bases). CDR1 and CDR2 from the germline V gene are SGHNT and YYREEE (reference sequence). The V end was cut by 3 bases, the J end by 1 base, with 13 bases between. This CDR3 has 15 residues. Here the CDR3 DNA reads TGTGCCAGCAGCTCCGTGGACAGAAATAACTATGGCTACACCTTC. Translation: CASSSVDRNNYGYTF. Together with reference TRBV5-4 and TRBJ1-2, the CDR3 gives the full variable domain: ETGVTQSPTHLIKTRGQQVTLRCSSQSGHNTVSWYQQALGQGPQFIFQYYREEENGRGNFPPRFSGLQFPNYSSELNVNALELDDSALYLCASSSVDRNNYGYTFGSGTRLTVV.

V usage is TRBV6-5 and J usage is TRBJ2-6; D ambiguous. Trimming took 4 bases from V and 0 from J, leaving 7 bases between them. The CDR3 extends over 15 amino acids. CDR1 MNHEY and CDR2 SVGAGI come from the germline V gene. Here the CDR3 reads CASSFTDSGANVLTF. The CDR3 DNA reads TGTGCCAGCAGTTTTACAGACTCTGGGGCCAACGTCCTGACTTTC.

The V call is TRBV28, the J call TRBJ1-6; the match to TRBD1 covers 8 bases. The CDR3 consists of 14 residues. Germline values: CDR1 MDHEN, CDR2 SYDVKM. J gave up 10 bases and V 5 bases, and 7 bases lay outside the gene matches. CDR3 protein: CASSTPGTGSPLHF. DNA of the CDR3: TGTGCCAGCAGTACCCCCGGGACAGGATCACCCCTCCACTTT.

This clone was counted once. This chain connects TRBV11-3 to TRBJ1-2; maybe TRBD1 (6 bases). Germline CDR1 is SGHNT and CDR2 is YENEEA. The CDR3 runs 15 residues. Trimming cost V 5 bases and J 4 bases, with 17 bases left between them. Here the CDR3 reads CASSLNEGGVYGYTF. Written as DNA, the CDR3 is TGTGCCAGCAGCCTCAACGAAGGGGGGGTCTATGGCTACACCTTC.

This clone occurred a few times. The chain recombines TRBV5-5 with TRBJ1-6; 7 positions agree with TRBD1. J lost 5 bases, V lost 2 bases, and 10 bases had no gene match. The CDR3 extends over 17 amino acids. From germline, CDR1 is SGHKS and CDR2 YYEKEE (reference sequence). The DNA for the CDR3 is TGTGCCAGCAGCTTCTCAGGGACCGGGACAGATAATTCACCCCTCCACTTT. It codes for CASSFSGTGTDNSPLHF.

The V and J genes are TRBV27 and TRBJ2-3; 10 nucleotides match TRBD2. Germline-derived CDR1 and CDR2 are MNHEY and SMNVEV (reference sequence). The CDR3 covers 18 residues. J was trimmed by 2 bases and V by 6 bases; bases with no gene match: 14. CDR3 protein: CASRTTTLGTSDTDTQYF. As DNA, the CDR3 is TGTGCCAGCAGAACAACCACCCTCGGGACTAGCGACACAGATACGCAGTATTTT.

The chain is built from TRBV7-8 and TRBJ1-2; TRBD1 matches at 8 bases. Germline loops: CDR1 SGHVS, CDR2 FQNEAQ. The V gene end was trimmed by 4 bases and the J gene end by 8 bases; junction bases not matched to a gene: 27. The CDR3 extends over 20 amino acids. CDR3: CASSSWAGGTGRRIAIGYTF. The CDR3 bases are TGTGCCAGCAGCTCCTGGGCAGGGGGCACGGGGAGGAGGATCGCGATCGGCTACACCTTC.

The chain links TRBV5-1 to TRBJ2-1; D is uncertain. CDR3 size: 15 residues. Germline V gene data show CDR1 as SGHRS and CDR2 as YFSETQ. Trimming pared 5 bases from V and 1 base from J, leaving 13 bases between. The CDR3: CASSVQAVSYNEQFF. The CDR3 coding sequence is TGCGCCAGCAGTGTCCAGGCCGTTTCCTACAATGAGCAGTTCTTC. The full variable domain, completed using reference TRBV5-1 and TRBJ2-1, is KAGVTQTPRYLIKTRGQQVTLSCSPISGHRSVSWYQQTPGQGLQFLFEYFSETQRNKGNFPGRFSGRQFSNSRSEMNVSTLELGDSALYLCASSVQAVSYNEQFFGPGTRLTVL.

The sample holds one count of this clone. J is TRBJ2-7 and V is TRBV28; TRBD2 matches 11 bases. The germline V gene has CDR1 MDHEN and CDR2 SYDVKM. The CDR3 consists of 17 residues. V trimming: 1 base; J trimming: 2 bases; junction bases outside the gene matches: 7. CDR3 protein: CASSLFFGTSGTYEQYF. The CDR3 DNA reads as TGTGCCAGCAGTTTATTTTTCGGGACTAGCGGAACCTACGAGCAGTACTTC.

The chain has TRBV24-1 and TRBJ2-3; 7 bases fit TRBD1. J was trimmed by 1 base and V by 2 bases; bases with no gene match: 2. Germline V gene data show CDR1 as KGHDR and CDR2 as SFDVKD. This CDR3 has 15 residues. DNA of the CDR3: TGTGCCACCAGTGATTACGGGACAGGCACAGATACGCAGTATTTT. Amino acids: CATSDYGTGTDTQYF.

This clone appeared a few times. The J gene is TRBJ2-7, the V gene TRBV7-9; no reliable D call. The germline V gene encodes CDR1 SEHNR and CDR2 FQNEAQ (reference sequence). V lost 0 bases, J lost 3 bases, and 15 bases lay in between. The CDR3 is 16 amino acids. CDR3 amino acids: CASSLARSAAYYEQYF. The CDR3 DNA follows: TGTGCCAGCAGCTTAGCCCGCAGCGCGGCCTACTACGAGCAGTACTTC.

The V gene is TRBV3-1 (or the pseudogene TRBV3-2), the J gene TRBJ1-2; D is unclear. Trimming removed 4 bases from V and 3 bases from J, with 12 bases in between. The CDR3 is 14 amino acids. The germline gives CDR1 LGHDT, CDR2 YNNKEL (reference sequence). The CDR3 sequence: CASSRPGVDYGYTF. The CDR3 DNA follows: TGTGCCAGCAGCCGCCCCGGGGTCGACTATGGCTACACCTTC.

This chain joins TRBV18 and TRBJ2-7; possibly TRBD1 for D (5 bases). The CDR3 is 12 amino acids. The germline V gene has CDR1 KGHSH and CDR2 LQKENI. Trimming pared 3 bases from V and 2 bases from J, leaving 5 bases between. The CDR3 DNA follows: TGTGCCAGCTCACCGGACACCTACGAGCAGTACTTC. It codes for CASSPDTYEQYF. The whole variable domain, remainder taken from reference TRBV18 and TRBJ2-7, is NAGVMQNPRHLVRRRGQEARLRCSPMKGHSHVYWYRQLPEEGLKFMVYLQKENIIDESGMPKERFSAEFPKEGPSILRIQQVVRGDSAAYFCASSPDTYEQYFGPGTRLTVT.

The chain joins TRBV18 to TRBJ2-3; TRBD2 might be the D (7 bases). The CDR3 runs to 13 residues. Germline V gene sequence: CDR1 KGHSH, CDR2 LQKENI. Trimming pared 2 bases from V and 9 bases from J, leaving 12 bases between. The CDR3 reads CASSPRGGETQYF. The DNA for the CDR3 is TGTGCCAGCTCACCAAGGGGGGGAGAGACGCAGTATTTT.

This chain uses TRBV5-6 with TRBJ1-5, with D hard to call. Germline CDR1 SGHDT, CDR2 YYEEEE. V dropped 3 bases and J dropped 3 bases, with 16 bases sitting between them. The CDR3 runs 16 residues. CDR3: CASSSTKRPNNQPQHF. The DNA for the CDR3 is TGTGCCAGCAGCTCCACGAAGCGGCCGAACAATCAGCCCCAGCATTTT.